The next 26 T cell receptor beta chains were all read from a single sample in a study of glioma-infiltrating T cells. Amplification of TCR alpha and beta CDR3 regions from RNA used iRepertoire nested multiplex PCR. TCRdb used MiXCR to reprocess the multiplex PCR reads, holding one entry per CDR3 protein. The sample yields around 390,000 distinct CDR3 sequences, approximately 42% seen once. Input material: glioma tissue, nonneoplastic brain tissue, or PBMCs (not recorded which). Receptors originate from a human donor with low-grade glioma or glioblastoma, undergoing nonglioma brain surgery, or in good health (not recorded which).

This rearrangement joins TRBV7-2 to TRBJ2-1; D is perhaps TRBD1 or TRBD2 (5 bases each). With 5 bases removed from V and 5 bases from J, the gap between germline ends came to 16 bases. Germline values: CDR1 SGHTA, CDR2 FQGNSA. CDR3 length: 15 residues. This chain's CDR3 is CASSNRGSLNNEQFF. Here the CDR3 DNA reads TGTGCCAGCAGCAACCGGGGCAGCTTAAACAATGAGCAGTTCTTC.

This chain joins TRBV28 and TRBJ2-1; possibly TRBD1 for D (5 bases). V gave up 5 bases and J gave up 10 bases, with 24 bases separating them. Per the germline V gene, CDR1 is MDHEN and CDR2 is SYDVKM. This CDR3 contains 16 residues. DNA of the CDR3: TGTGCCAGCAGTCCCCATTGGAGACAGTGGAACTACGAGCAGTTCTTC. As protein: CASSPHWRQWNYEQFF.

This clonotype came up many times. The chain recombines TRBV28 with TRBJ1-5; D call uncertain. This CDR3 is 15 amino acids long. V was clipped by 4 bases and J by 3 bases, with 13 bases between them. Germline V lookup: CDR1 MDHEN, CDR2 SYDVKM. The CDR3 DNA reads as TGTGCCAGCAGTTCGAGAGGTCAATACAATCAGCCCCAGCATTTT. Its protein is CASSSRGQYNQPQHF.

In nucleotides, the CDR3 is TGTGCCAGCAGGACTGGCACAGGTACCGGGGAGCTGTTTTTT. Its translation: CASRTGTGTGELFF. The rearrangement joins TRBV2 to TRBJ2-2; D is possibly TRBD1 (5 bases). The CDR3 consists of 14 residues. Germline lookup yields CDR1 SNHLY and CDR2 FYNNEI. Trimming took off 6 bases at V and 5 bases at J, with 13 bases between the two ends. Filled out from reference TRBV2 and TRBJ2-2, the complete variable domain reads EPEVTQTPSHQVTQMGQEVILRCVPISNHLYFYWYRQILGQKVEFLVSFYNNEISEKSEIFDDQFSVERPDGSNFTLKIRSTKLEDSAMYFCASRTGTGTGELFFGEGSRLTVL.

There are a few counts of this clonotype. The rearrangement links TRBV20-1 to TRBJ1-3; 8 bases align to TRBD1. This CDR3 has 14 amino acids. Germline-derived CDR1 and CDR2 are DFQATT and SNEGSKA (reference sequence). V gave up 6 bases and J gave up 0 bases; unmatched junction bases: 4. CDR3 loop: CSARDRNSGNTIYF. The DNA for the CDR3 is TGCAGTGCCCGGGACAGGAACTCTGGAAACACCATATATTTT.

There are many counts of this clonotype. The rearrangement joins TRBV28 to TRBJ2-3; 7 bases align to TRBD1. After removal of 6 bases from V and 3 bases from J, the junction contained 12 bases not matched to a gene. The V gene's germline CDR1 is MDHEN and CDR2 SYDVKM. The CDR3 has 16 residues. CDR3 bases: TGTGCCAGCAGCCCCCGGACAGGACCTAGGACAGATACGCAGTATTTT. It encodes CASSPRTGPRTDTQYF.

This clonotype has a handful of counts. J is TRBJ1-5 and V is TRBV20-1, with TRBD1 matching 9 bases. The CDR3 spans 14 residues. The V gene end was trimmed by 5 bases and the J gene end by 3 bases; junction bases not matched to a gene: 5. Germline assignment: CDR1 DFQATT and CDR2 SNEGSKA (reference sequence). The chain's CDR3 is CSAGTGMANQPQHF. CDR3 nucleotides: TGCAGTGCTGGGACAGGGATGGCCAATCAGCCCCAGCATTTT.

In its sample, this clonotype was seen a few times. The chain is built from TRBV5-4 and TRBJ2-1; 11 bases map to TRBD2. Trimming at V came to 5 bases and at J to 8 bases, leaving 9 bases not matched to a gene. The CDR3 contains 15 residues. Germline V gives CDR1 SGHNT, CDR2 YYREEE (reference sequence). CDR3 protein: CASRPTGTSGDEQFF. The CDR3 region has the DNA TGTGCCAGCAGACCCACCGGGACTAGCGGTGATGAGCAGTTCTTC.

To note about this clonotype: A clone one base away is much larger, so this may be a read error. The chain carries TRBV4-2 and TRBJ2-1; no reliable D call. This CDR3 spans 12 amino acids. The V and J ends lost 3 bases and 10 bases respectively, with 10 bases between them. Germline V lookup: CDR1 LGHNA, CDR2 YNFKEQ. CDR3 loop: CASSQSAGEQFF. CDR3 coding DNA: TGTGCCAGCAGCCAGTCGGCCGGAGAGCAGTTCTTC.

The J gene is TRBJ1-5, the V gene TRBV7-2, with no clear D. The V and J ends lost 3 bases and 0 bases respectively, with 6 bases between them. This CDR3 is 14 amino acids long. Germline lookup yields CDR1 SGHTA and CDR2 FQGNSA. DNA of the CDR3: TGTGCCAGCAGCTTTGCCAGTAGCAATCAGCCCCAGCATTTT. It is translated as CASSFASSNQPQHF.

This clonotype appeared once. The chain has TRBV7-3 and TRBJ1-1; no definite D call. V was cut by 2 bases and J by 4 bases, with 11 bases left in between. The length of the CDR3 is 14 residues. Per germline, CDR1 SGHTA and CDR2 FQGTGA. CDR3 DNA sequence: TGTGCCAGCAGCTTAGACATGGGCGGCACTGAAGCTTTCTTT. Translation gives CASSLDMGGTEAFF.

The chain uses TRBV7-9 and TRBJ1-2, with TRBD1 matching over 8 bases. The CDR3 has 15 amino acids. V trimming: 3 bases; J trimming: 3 bases; junction bases outside the gene matches: 6. Germline V lookup: CDR1 SEHNR, CDR2 FQNEAQ (reference sequence). Written as DNA, the CDR3 is TGTGCCAGCAGCTTTTCTGGACAGGGCGACTATGGCTACACCTTC. It specifies CASSFSGQGDYGYTF.

As regards this clonotype: Since a much larger clone is just one base distant, this may be a read error. The chain combines TRBV27 with TRBJ1-1; 7 bases are a match to TRBD1. Germline loops: CDR1 MNHEY, CDR2 SMNVEV (reference sequence). CDR3 length: 14 residues. V was clipped by 7 bases and J by 5 bases; unmatched bases: 10. In DNA form, the CDR3 reads TGTGCCAGCACACCCACAGGGGAAGAAACTGAAGCTTTCTTT. Protein sequence: CASTPTGEETEAFF.

This chain uses TRBV28 with TRBJ2-5, with D unresolved. This CDR3 has 15 residues. Germline CDR1 MDHEN, CDR2 SYDVKM. Between the trimmed V and J ends, which lost 6 bases and 1 base, there was a span of 15 bases. The CDR3 DNA sequence: TGTGCCAGCAGACCCAAAGCCCGTACCCAAGAGACCCAGTACTTC. This gives the protein CASRPKARTQETQYF.

The rearrangement joins TRBV4-1 to TRBJ1-3, with unresolved D. Germline-derived CDR1 and CDR2 are MGHRA and YSYEKL. Trimming removed 0 bases at V and 3 bases at J, with 3 bases between. CDR3 length: 13 amino acids. CDR3 in amino acids: CASSQEDGNTIYF. The CDR3, as DNA: TGCGCCAGCAGCCAAGAGGATGGAAACACCATATATTTT.

This clonotype was seen repeatedly, ten times or more. The V call is TRBV7-6, the J call TRBJ2-3; no firm D call. This CDR3 is built from 14 residues. Germline CDR1 is SGHVS and CDR2 is FNYEAQ. Trimming removed 7 bases from V and 4 bases from J, with 15 bases in between. The chain's CDR3 is CASTVSPRADTQYF. Written as DNA, the CDR3 is TGTGCCAGCACCGTCTCGCCCCGGGCAGATACGCAGTATTTT.

Worth noting for this clonotype: A much larger clone lies one base from this, so it may be a read error. The chain couples TRBV6-1 to TRBJ1-6, with 8 bases that match TRBD1. This CDR3 has 16 amino acids. CDR1 MNHNS and CDR2 SASEGT come from the germline V gene. CDR3 residues: CASTARTGSFNSPLNF. In DNA, the CDR3 is TGTGCCAGCACCGCCCGGACAGGGTCTTTTAATTCACCCCTCAACTTT.

With regard to this clonotype: A read error is possible here, since a much larger clone lies one base away. The chain carries TRBV6-2 or TRBV6-3 and TRBJ1-2, with D unresolved. V lost 0 bases and J 4 bases, leaving 6 bases between the germline ends. The CDR3 is made up of 13 amino acids. Germline V CDR1 and CDR2: MNHEY, SVGEGT. CDR3 sequence: CASSYSSVYGYTF. The CDR3 DNA reads TGTGCCAGCAGTTACTCGAGTGTCTATGGCTACACCTTC.

The chain employs TRBV12-3 or TRBV12-4 and TRBJ1-5; D is unresolved. This CDR3 region has 13 residues. V shed 6 bases and J shed 5 bases, with 11 bases lying between them. The CDR3 DNA is TGTGCCAGCAGCCAGGATTTCCATCAGCCCCAGCATTTT. Its translation is CASSQDFHQPQHF.

The chain recombines TRBV27 with TRBJ2-7; 12 nucleotides agree with TRBD1. Germline V CDR1 and CDR2: MNHEY, SMNVEV (reference sequence). The CDR3 spans 17 residues. J was trimmed by 5 bases and V by 1 base; bases with no gene match: 9. CDR3 protein: CASSLWRGQGAAHEQYF. CDR3 DNA sequence: TGTGCCAGCAGTTTATGGAGGGGACAGGGGGCAGCCCACGAGCAGTACTTC.

Details on this clonotype: One end of the junction is discordant with germline, which a read error may explain. The chain recombines TRBV7-9 with TRBJ1-1, with D perhaps TRBD1 (5 bases). The germline V gene has CDR1 SEHNR and CDR2 FQNEAQ (reference sequence). The CDR3 runs to 14 residues. Here the CDR3 DNA reads TGTGCCAGCAGCGTAGGGACCGCGAACACTGAAGCTTTATTT. This translates into CASSVGTANTEALF. The entire variable domain, with the rest obtained from reference TRBV7-9 and TRBJ1-1, is as follows: DTGVSQNPRHKITKRGQNVTFRCDPISEHNRLYWYRQTLGQGPEFLTYFQNEAQLEKSRLLSDRFSAERPKGSFSTLEIQRTEQGDSAMYLCASSVGTANTEALFGQGTRLTVV.

This clonotype was found a few times. CDR3 in amino acids: CASRPTLAGVGEQFF. For the CDR3, the DNA is TGTGCCAGCAGGCCTACACTAGCGGGAGTAGGTGAGCAGTTCTTC. The chain couples TRBV7-2 to TRBJ2-1; TRBD2 agrees at 11 bases. V lost 6 bases, J lost 9 bases, and 10 bases stayed unmatched. Germline CDR1 is SGHTA and CDR2 is FQGNSA. This CDR3 region has 15 residues.

This sequence joins TRBV7-3 and TRBJ1-6; D not certain. V was shortened by 5 bases and J by 7 bases, with 9 bases between the two germline ends. Germline V gives CDR1 SGHTA, CDR2 FQGTGA. CDR3 length equals 13 residues. The CDR3 reads CASSPSQNSPLHF. CDR3 DNA: TGTGCCAGCAGCCCTTCACAGAATTCACCCCTCCACTTT.

The rearrangement links TRBV2 to TRBJ2-2, with 11 bases fitting TRBD1. V was pared by 3 bases and J by 6 bases, with 6 bases of the junction left unmatched. The CDR3 has 16 amino acids. Germline CDR1 SNHLY, CDR2 FYNNEI. The CDR3 sequence is CASSDIGQGAAGELFF. The CDR3, as DNA: TGTGCCAGCAGTGATATCGGACAGGGGGCGGCCGGGGAGCTGTTTTTT.

This clonotype turned up a few times. The rearrangement links TRBV5-4 to TRBJ1-2, with unresolved D. V lost 3 bases and J lost 8, with 14 bases in between. The CDR3 runs 13 residues. Germline CDR1 SGHNT, CDR2 YYREEE (reference sequence). The CDR3 spells CASSSYGFVGYTF. The CDR3 DNA sequence: TGTGCCAGCAGCTCTTATGGATTCGTCGGCTACACCTTC. The full variable domain, in which reference TRBV5-4 and TRBJ1-2 provide the parts outside the CDR3, is ETGVTQSPTHLIKTRGQQVTLRCSSQSGHNTVSWYQQALGQGPQFIFQYYREEENGRGNFPPRFSGLQFPNYSSELNVNALELDDSALYLCASSSYGFVGYTFGSGTRLTVV.

For this clonotype: This may be a read error, as it is one base from a much larger clone. The chain has TRBV28 and TRBJ2-6; D possibly corresponds to TRBD1 (5 bases). Germline V gene sequence: CDR1 MDHEN, CDR2 SYDVKM. The CDR3 loop spans 15 amino acids. The DNA for the CDR3 is TGTGCCAGCAGTCCCCCCGTCTCTGGGGCCAACGTCCAGACTTTC. It codes for CASSPPVSGANVQTF.